This is a list of T cell receptor beta chains from one sample in a study of blood T cells in healthy people across ages. TCRdb reanalysed the 5' RACE reads using MiXCR and keeps one entry per CDR3 protein. The sample lists hundreds of thousands of distinct CDR3 sequences, approximately 25% occurring once. This same sample was also part of a study on T cells of mothers and their children.

Sequenced: blood. These receptors all stem from a boy younger than 18 in good health. Both conserved end residues are part of each CDR3. The order of the fields is J gene, D gene, clone size, V gene, CDR3 protein, CDR3 DNA. D genes are given only for firm matches. For some rows the clone size is stated as once, few or many, or as a class when expanded; others skip it.

j_call: TRBJ1-1
d_call: -
clone_size: -
v_call: TRBV4-3
cdr3_aa: CASSQDRGVTEAFF
cdr3_nt: TGCGCCAGCAGCCAAGACAGGGGAGTTACTGAAGCTTTCTTT

j_call: TRBJ1-4
d_call: -
clone_size: -
v_call: TRBV20-1
cdr3_aa: CSARLPVREKLFF
cdr3_nt: TGCAGTGCTCGCCTCCCCGTTCGGGAAAAACTGTTTTTT

j_call: TRBJ2-3
d_call: TRBD2
clone_size: -
v_call: TRBV4-3
cdr3_aa: CASSQASSGKTDTQYF
cdr3_nt: TGCGCCAGCAGCCAAGCTTCTAGCGGGAAGACAGATACGCAGTATTTT

j_call: TRBJ1-5
d_call: -
clone_size: few
v_call: TRBV15
cdr3_aa: CATSRGDSQPQHF
cdr3_nt: TGTGCCACCAGCAGAGGGGATAGTCAGCCCCAGCATTTT

j_call: TRBJ2-7
d_call: TRBD2
clone_size: -
v_call: TRBV27
cdr3_aa: CATQDLGRGDEQYF
cdr3_nt: TGTGCCACTCAAGACCTGGGGAGGGGAGACGAGCAGTACTTC

j_call: TRBJ1-4
d_call: -
clone_size: few
v_call: TRBV12-3/TRBV12-4
cdr3_aa: CASSLLEDGEKLFF
cdr3_nt: TGTGCCAGCAGTTTATTAGAAGATGGTGAAAAACTGTTTTTT

j_call: TRBJ2-4
d_call: -
clone_size: -
v_call: TRBV7-3
cdr3_aa: CASSLSQGTVNIQYF
cdr3_nt: TGTGCCAGCAGCTTATCGCAGGGGACCGTCAACATTCAGTACTTC

j_call: TRBJ2-3
d_call: TRBD1
clone_size: few
v_call: TRBV7-3
cdr3_aa: CASSLRGGQGSDTQYF
cdr3_nt: TGTGCCAGCAGCCTCAGGGGAGGACAGGGGTCAGATACGCAGTATTTT

j_call: TRBJ1-3
d_call: -
clone_size: -
v_call: TRBV7-6
cdr3_aa: CASSLVEGNTIYF
cdr3_nt: TGTGCCAGCAGCTTAGTGGAGGGAAACACCATATATTTT

j_call: TRBJ2-3
d_call: -
clone_size: -
v_call: TRBV20-1
cdr3_aa: CSARDLSGGTDTQYF
cdr3_nt: TGCAGTGCTAGAGATTTAAGCGGAGGCACAGATACGCAGTATTTT

j_call: TRBJ2-7
d_call: -
clone_size: few
v_call: TRBV7-8
cdr3_aa: CASCPEVGWREQYF
cdr3_nt: TGTGCCAGCTGCCCGGAGGTTGGATGGCGGGAGCAGTACTTC

j_call: TRBJ2-7
d_call: TRBD2
clone_size: many
v_call: TRBV29-1
cdr3_aa: CSVDGTSGRVREQYF
cdr3_nt: TGCAGCGTTGACGGGACTAGCGGGAGGGTCCGCGAGCAGTACTTC

j_call: TRBJ1-5
d_call: -
clone_size: -
v_call: TRBV15
cdr3_aa: CATSRDKGYNQPQHF
cdr3_nt: TGTGCCACCAGCAGAGATAAGGGTTACAATCAGCCCCAGCATTTT

j_call: TRBJ2-5
d_call: -
clone_size: once
v_call: TRBV20-1
cdr3_aa: CSAERDQETQYF
cdr3_nt: TGCAGTGCCGAACGGGACCAAGAGACCCAGTACTTC

j_call: TRBJ2-1
d_call: -
clone_size: few
v_call: TRBV7-3
cdr3_aa: CASSLTEGNEQFF
cdr3_nt: TGTGCCAGCAGCTTAACGGAGGGCAATGAGCAGTTCTTC

j_call: TRBJ2-1
d_call: -
clone_size: few
v_call: TRBV24-1
cdr3_aa: CATSDLTGSIDNEQFF
cdr3_nt: TGTGCCACCAGTGATTTGACAGGGTCCATCGACAATGAGCAGTTCTTC

j_call: TRBJ2-6
d_call: -
clone_size: -
v_call: TRBV7-3
cdr3_aa: CASRDPGSSGANVLTF
cdr3_nt: TGTGCCAGCAGAGACCCGGGGAGTTCCGGGGCCAACGTCCTGACTTTC

j_call: TRBJ2-5
d_call: -
clone_size: -
v_call: TRBV9
cdr3_aa: CASSVEGGGGYQETQYF
cdr3_nt: TGTGCCAGCAGCGTAGAAGGTGGAGGCGGGTACCAAGAGACCCAGTACTTC

j_call: TRBJ2-7
d_call: TRBD1
clone_size: -
v_call: TRBV5-1
cdr3_aa: CASSPDRGHEQYF
cdr3_nt: TGCGCCAGCAGCCCGGACAGGGGCCACGAGCAGTACTTC

j_call: TRBJ2-3
d_call: -
clone_size: few
v_call: TRBV29-1
cdr3_aa: CGVEVEWGRVKDTQYF
cdr3_nt: TGCGGCGTTGAGGTGGAATGGGGCCGGGTGAAAGATACGCAGTATTTT

j_call: TRBJ2-5
d_call: TRBD1
clone_size: -
v_call: TRBV4-3
cdr3_aa: CASSHGTGDIKYF
cdr3_nt: TGCGCCAGCAGCCACGGGACAGGGGATATCAAGTACTTC

j_call: TRBJ2-3
d_call: TRBD1
clone_size: few
v_call: TRBV7-9
cdr3_aa: CASSSGTVWPTDTQYF
cdr3_nt: TGTGCCAGCAGCTCCGGGACAGTTTGGCCCACAGATACGCAGTATTTT

j_call: TRBJ1-5
d_call: -
clone_size: few
v_call: TRBV4-3
cdr3_aa: CASSHNLGAYQPQHF
cdr3_nt: TGCGCCAGCAGCCATAATCTCGGGGCCTATCAGCCCCAGCATTTT

j_call: TRBJ2-7
d_call: -
clone_size: many
v_call: TRBV3-1
cdr3_aa: CASSQGNSYEQYF
cdr3_nt: TGTGCCAGCAGCCAGGGGAACTCCTACGAGCAGTACTTC

j_call: TRBJ2-1
d_call: -
clone_size: few
v_call: TRBV4-1
cdr3_aa: CASSPISYNEQFF
cdr3_nt: TGCGCCAGCAGCCCTATCTCCTACAATGAGCAGTTCTTC

j_call: TRBJ2-1
d_call: -
clone_size: few
v_call: TRBV4-3
cdr3_aa: CASTHSVGGSYDEQFF
cdr3_nt: TGCGCCAGCACTCACTCTGTGGGGGGATCGTACGATGAGCAGTTCTTC

j_call: TRBJ1-6
d_call: -
clone_size: -
v_call: TRBV7-2
cdr3_aa: CASSPEEIYRNSPLHF
cdr3_nt: TGTGCCAGCAGCCCCGAAGAGATCTACAGGAACTCACCCCTCCACTTT

j_call: TRBJ2-3
d_call: TRBD2
clone_size: -
v_call: TRBV5-4
cdr3_aa: CASSRTSGGSADTQYF
cdr3_nt: TGTGCCAGCAGCAGGACTAGCGGGGGGTCCGCAGATACGCAGTATTTT

j_call: TRBJ2-7
d_call: TRBD2
clone_size: -
v_call: TRBV7-2
cdr3_aa: CASSLGLAGGENEQYF
cdr3_nt: TGTGCCAGCAGCTTAGGACTAGCGGGGGGGGAGAACGAGCAGTACTTC

j_call: TRBJ2-1
d_call: -
clone_size: few
v_call: TRBV7-3
cdr3_aa: CASSPGVYNEQFF
cdr3_nt: TGTGCCAGCAGCCCGGGGGTCTACAATGAGCAGTTCTTC

j_call: TRBJ1-5
d_call: TRBD1
clone_size: few
v_call: TRBV2
cdr3_aa: CASSAEGAGQPQHF
cdr3_nt: TGTGCCAGCAGTGCTGAGGGGGCAGGTCAGCCCCAGCATTTT

j_call: TRBJ2-2
d_call: TRBD2
clone_size: -
v_call: TRBV20-1
cdr3_aa: CSASRLAGGPVTGELFF
cdr3_nt: TGCAGTGCTAGTCGACTAGCGGGAGGGCCTGTCACCGGGGAGCTGTTTTTT

j_call: TRBJ1-4
d_call: -
clone_size: few
v_call: TRBV4-3
cdr3_aa: CASSQDRQAGVLGTNEKLFF
cdr3_nt: TGCGCCAGCAGCCAAGATCGACAAGCGGGGGTCCTCGGGACTAATGAAAAACTGTTTTTT

j_call: TRBJ2-3
d_call: TRBD2
clone_size: once
v_call: TRBV28
cdr3_aa: CASSLQAGGDADTQYF
cdr3_nt: TGTGCCAGCAGTCTACAAGCGGGAGGAGACGCAGATACGCAGTATTTT

j_call: TRBJ2-1
d_call: -
clone_size: -
v_call: TRBV4-3
cdr3_aa: CASSQDYVGAERNEQFF
cdr3_nt: TGCGCCAGCAGCCAAGATTACGTGGGAGCGGAGAGGAATGAGCAGTTCTTC

j_call: TRBJ1-2
d_call: -
clone_size: few
v_call: TRBV6-5
cdr3_aa: CASSYKGPNYGYTF
cdr3_nt: TGTGCCAGCAGTTACAAGGGGCCGAACTATGGCTACACCTTC

j_call: TRBJ1-1
d_call: -
clone_size: few
v_call: TRBV9
cdr3_aa: CASSGRGSTEAFF
cdr3_nt: TGTGCCAGCAGCGGAAGGGGAAGCACTGAAGCTTTCTTT

j_call: TRBJ2-7
d_call: -
clone_size: -
v_call: TRBV7-9
cdr3_aa: CASSLVSAYEQYF
cdr3_nt: TGTGCCAGCAGCTTAGTGTCTGCCTACGAGCAGTACTTC

j_call: TRBJ1-2
d_call: -
clone_size: -
v_call: TRBV28
cdr3_aa: CASRVFGTNYGYTF
cdr3_nt: TGTGCCAGCAGAGTTTTTGGAACTAACTATGGCTACACCTTC

j_call: TRBJ2-7
d_call: TRBD1
clone_size: -
v_call: TRBV5-1
cdr3_aa: CASSSGQGRCEQYF
cdr3_nt: TGCGCCAGCTCCTCGGGACAGGGCAGATGCGAGCAGTACTTC

j_call: TRBJ1-2
d_call: -
clone_size: -
v_call: TRBV4-3
cdr3_aa: CASSQWWGDPGYTF
cdr3_nt: TGCGCCAGCAGCCAGTGGTGGGGGGACCCTGGCTACACCTTC

j_call: TRBJ2-1
d_call: TRBD2
clone_size: few
v_call: TRBV28
cdr3_aa: CASSTASGSPYNEQFF
cdr3_nt: TGTGCCAGCAGTACGGCTAGCGGGAGTCCCTACAATGAGCAGTTCTTC

j_call: TRBJ2-5
d_call: -
clone_size: -
v_call: TRBV2
cdr3_aa: CASTRGPQETQYF
cdr3_nt: TGTGCCAGCACTCGGGGACCTCAAGAGACCCAGTACTTC

j_call: TRBJ2-7
d_call: TRBD1
clone_size: few
v_call: TRBV4-3
cdr3_aa: CASSQDKQGPYEQYF
cdr3_nt: TGCGCCAGCAGCCAAGATAAACAGGGGCCCTACGAGCAGTACTTC

j_call: TRBJ2-6
d_call: -
clone_size: -
v_call: TRBV25-1
cdr3_aa: CASSVALTGANALTF
cdr3_nt: TGTGCCAGCAGTGTGGCTTTGACTGGGGCCAACGCCCTGACTTTC